The entry that follows covers one T cell receptor (beta chain) sequence. Its antigen is currently unknown. The PCR had 60 Vbeta and 13 Jbeta primers. TCRdb's copy holds only in-frame clones and misses some; the assay was immunoSEQ multiplex PCR. The sample lists 100,000 to 150,000 clones, roughly 85% occurring once. The sample is drawn from a study of cytomegalovirus exposure and HLA in healthy donors. Notes on the study in general: As a later analysis revealed, most CMV-associated TCR beta chains appeared HLA-restricted. In an earlier analysis, most TCR beta V segments were productive about 87% or about 30% of the time.

Material: PBMCs. This clonotype was sampled from a boy between 10 and 17 years old in good health and CMV-seronegative.

CDR3 loop: CASSLRETGDLEQYF. DNA of the CDR3: TGTGCCAGCAGTTTACGTGAGACAGGGGACCTGGAGCAGTACTTC. This chain joins TRBV27 and TRBJ2-7, with 8 bases aligning to TRBD1. CDR3 size: 15 residues. Germline-derived CDR1 and CDR2 are MNHEY and SMNVEV (reference sequence). V lost 2 bases and J lost 7; bases outside the gene matches: 10.